The present T cell receptor (beta chain) was sequenced within a study of T cells in Graves' hyperthyroidism and ophthalmopathy (dated by TCRdb to about 2019). Regarding the research as a whole: Peripheral blood was sampled at the time of initial diagnosis, prior to any treatment. A discovery cohort of roughly 100 patients, about 44 with Graves' ophthalmopathy and over 55 with stable Graves' hyperthyroidism, was used to find distinguishing TCR V-J signatures. Prospective prediction of ophthalmopathy was tested in an independent validation cohort consisting of roughly 19 hyperthyroidism patients and some 17 patients who later progressed to ophthalmopathy. For training and testing, the approximately 97 patients in the discovery cohort were randomly divided in a 7:3 ratio. Thyroid tissue and blood T-cell repertoires from about six Graves' hyperthyroidism patients were also compared in the study. Following sampling, methimazole starting at 30 mg daily was given to hyperthyroidism patients, and high-dose intravenous methylprednisolone was given to ophthalmopathy patients. The paper describes TCR Vbeta CDR3 sequencing of about 140 peripheral blood samples, made up of around 41 ophthalmopathy patients, roughly 80 hyperthyroidism patients and roughly 17 progressor patients. Broad study findings and their caveats: In cross-validation, a model built on a 13 V-J signature told ophthalmopathy apart from stable hyperthyroidism with approximately 91% sensitivity and 81% to 82% specificity, and in testing the same model reached 80%/75%. No statistical method was used to fix the sample size in advance, and group allocation was not hidden from the investigators. During validation, the model predicted progression to ophthalmopathy a median of roughly 7.1 months ahead of onset, with around 71% sensitivity and 72% to 80% specificity. Blood samples also contained most of the expanded thyroid clonotypes (frequency above 0.001), which suggests that blood repertoires may reflect thyroid immune responses.

Stable Graves' hyperthyroidism was defined as no progression to ophthalmopathy during 18 months of follow-up. Hyperthyroidism patients were aged 18 to 65 years and newly diagnosed, with disease duration of less than 2 months. Patients with uncontrolled infections, other autoimmune diseases, pregnancy or lactation were excluded. Diagnoses were based on clinical symptoms, serum thyroxine and TRAb, thyroid ultrasound and orbital computed tomography. PBMCs were isolated from about 9.1 ml of fresh peripheral blood by Ficoll-Paque density gradient centrifugation. Trizol reagent was used to extract total RNA, and RNA quality was then checked on an Agilent 2100 Bioanalyzer. Notes on this clonotype: The clone's antigen remains unknown. No per-base quality is available; no much larger clone lies one base away.

The TCR beta CDR3 regions were amplified from RNA transcripts. A first-round RT-PCR of the TCR CDR3 used the HTBI primer set with the Qiagen OneStep RT-PCR kit. Libraries were constructed in a second round of multiplex PCR, after which size selection and purification were carried out. Sequencing of the libraries was done on an Illumina HiSeq2000 using paired-end 100 bp reads. Under the source paper's analysis protocol: SOAPnuke was used to process the raw data, removing reads that contained adapters or uncalled bases, had a mean Phred below 15, or lacked an exact match to the constant primer or identifier. COPE v1.2.5 was used to merge high-quality paired reads, and clonotypes were defined as unique nucleotide sequences. MiTCR v1.1 was used to align the clonotypes against IMGT TRBV, TRBD and TRBJ reference segments. Only V-J combinations with frequency above 0.0001, covering about 99% of repertoires, were analysed. The TCS score was defined as F50 (clonal expansion) divided by E x V (chaos), with BLOSUM62-based TCRdist calculated between CDR3 peptides within each V-J. Welch's t-statistics and random forest reduced just over 500 V-J features to 10 to 15, which were used in a naive Bayes classifier (R e1071). TCRdb trimmed public reads at Q25 via fastp, called clones via MiXCR and kept in-frame beta chains. Rows with a matching CDR3 protein are joined into one entry that keeps the most common DNA and genes. What appears here as the V and J calls and clone size reflects TCRdb's work, not the paper's. This sample has some 560,000 distinct CDR3 sequences in its table, and around a sixth of those were observed once. The ten largest clones add up to around 7.3% of the sample.

CDR3 length: 16 amino acids, cysteine to phenylalanine. The kept DNA is CDR3 alone, 48 bases in frame from the first base. The germline V gene (reference sequence) provides CDR1 SEHNR and CDR2 FQNEAQ. Germline trimming: 4 bases from V, 1 base from J; junction bases outside gene matches: 5. This chain is built from TRBV7-9 and TRBJ2-2; 8 junctional bases match TRBD1. The sample consisted of blood. The receptor was isolated from a woman in her twenties or thirties with Graves' hyperthyroidism. CDR3 region: CASSSQGARNTGELFF. Read as DNA, the sequence is TGTGCCAGCAGCTCCCAGGGGGCACGGAACACCGGGGAGCTGTTTTTT.